Each of the 7 T cell receptor beta chains below was sequenced from the same sample in a study of blood T cell repertoires in COVID-19. Assay used: immunoSEQ multiplex PCR; TCRdb lists only in-frame clones, some missing. The repertoire holds about 210,000 clones, with around 80% as singletons. Sequenced: peripheral blood. Every receptor here comes from a man aged 50 to 59 with active or convalescent COVID-19.

This clone was seen a few times. The rearrangement links TRBV18 to TRBJ2-7, with D possibly matching TRBD1 (6 bases). Looked up from germline, CDR1 is KGHSH and CDR2 is LQKENI. Trimming cost V 2 bases and J 4 bases, with 12 bases left between them. The CDR3 runs 14 residues. The CDR3 protein is CASSPEDSTYEQYF. The CDR3 DNA follows: TGTGCCAGCTCACCAGAGGACAGTACTTACGAGCAGTACTTC.

This clone has only a few counts. The CDR3 here is CASSGAAANTGELFF. CDR3 DNA sequence: TGTGCCAGCAGTGGAGCAGCCGCGAACACCGGGGAGCTGTTTTTT. This chain uses TRBV5-4 with TRBJ2-2; the D is unclear. The CDR3 covers 15 residues. The V gene lost 5 bases and the J gene lost 0 bases, with 11 bases spanning the gap. The germline gives CDR1 SGHNT, CDR2 YYREEE (reference sequence).

The chain recombines TRBV13 with TRBJ1-6; D gene unclear. Trimming took 1 base from V and 7 from J, leaving 8 bases between them. Germline CDR1 is PRHDT and CDR2 is FYEKMQ (reference sequence). CDR3 length: 14 amino acids. CDR3 sequence (DNA): TGTGCCAGCAGCTTAGACAGCAAGAATTCACCCCTCCACTTT. This codes for CASSLDSKNSPLHF.

V gene TRBV3-1 (or the pseudogene TRBV3-2) combines with J gene TRBJ2-5; tentative D call: TRBD1 (7 bases). V was clipped by 4 bases and J by 4 bases, with 25 bases between them. The length of the CDR3 is 18 residues. Germline CDR1 LGHDT, CDR2 YNNKEL (reference sequence). The CDR3 region is CASSPTTRQGGLRETQYF. The CDR3 DNA follows: TGTGCCAGCAGCCCGACCACCCGACAGGGAGGATTAAGAGAGACCCAGTACTTC.

The V and J genes are TRBV7-9 and TRBJ2-7; D possibly corresponds to TRBD1 (6 bases). The CDR3 runs 14 residues. Germline V lookup: CDR1 SEHNR, CDR2 FQNEAQ (reference sequence). The ends were cut back, 1 base at V and 5 bases at J, with 12 bases in the middle. The CDR3 spells CASSLVSGDHEQYF. CDR3 DNA sequence: TGTGCCAGCAGCTTAGTGTCAGGGGACCACGAGCAGTACTTC. The whole variable domain, filled in from reference TRBV7-9 and TRBJ2-7, reads DTGVSQNPRHKITKRGQNVTFRCDPISEHNRLYWYRQTLGQGPEFLTYFQNEAQLEKSRLLSDRFSAERPKGSFSTLEIQRTEQGDSAMYLCASSLVSGDHEQYFGPGTRLTVT.

V gene TRBV7-2 combines with J gene TRBJ1-4; D may be TRBD1 (6 bases). In germline, CDR1 is SGHTA, CDR2 FQGNSA. This CDR3 region has 14 residues. Trimming removed 6 bases from V and 3 bases from J, with 11 bases in between. Here the CDR3 reads CASSEGGPNEKLFF. DNA of the CDR3: TGTGCCAGCAGTGAGGGGGGGCCTAATGAAAAACTGTTTTTT. Filled out from reference TRBV7-2 and TRBJ1-4, the complete variable domain reads GAGVSQSPSNKVTEKGKDVELRCDPISGHTALYWYRQSLGQGLEFLIYFQGNSAPDKSGLPSDRFSAERTGGSVSTLTIQRTQQEDSAVYLCASSEGGPNEKLFFGSGTQLSVL.

This chain uses TRBV7-3 with TRBJ2-5; D unclear. The CDR3 totals 13 residues. The ends were cut back, 2 bases at V and 4 bases at J, with 8 bases in the middle. Germline V gives CDR1 SGHTA, CDR2 FQGTGA. The CDR3 nucleotides are TGTGCCAGCAGCTTAGGGTTAGCAGAGACCCAGTACTTC. It specifies CASSLGLAETQYF.